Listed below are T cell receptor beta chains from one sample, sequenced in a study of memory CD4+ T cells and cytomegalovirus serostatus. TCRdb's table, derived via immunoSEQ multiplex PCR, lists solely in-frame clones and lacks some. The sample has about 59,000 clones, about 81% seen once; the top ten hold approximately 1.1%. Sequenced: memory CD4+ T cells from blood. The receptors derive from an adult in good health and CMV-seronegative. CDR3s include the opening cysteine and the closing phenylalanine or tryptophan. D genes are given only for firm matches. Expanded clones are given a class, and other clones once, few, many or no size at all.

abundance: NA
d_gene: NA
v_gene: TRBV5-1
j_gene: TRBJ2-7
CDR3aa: CASRPALGYEQYF
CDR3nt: TGCGCCAGCAGGCCGGCCCTGGGTTACGAGCAGTACTTC

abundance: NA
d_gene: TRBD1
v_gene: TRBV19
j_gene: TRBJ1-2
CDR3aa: CASSIDSTWTGRGYTF
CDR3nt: TGTGCCAGTAGTATAGACTCAACTTGGACAGGTCGCGGCTACACCTTC

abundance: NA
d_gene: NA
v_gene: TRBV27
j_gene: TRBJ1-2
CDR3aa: CASSSGRGYFVGYGYTF
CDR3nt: TGTGCCAGCAGTTCGGGACGGGGGTATTTCGTTGGCTATGGCTACACCTTC

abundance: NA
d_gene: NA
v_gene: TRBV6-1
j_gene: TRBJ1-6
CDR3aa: CASSEPQEPRPLHF
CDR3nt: TGTGCCAGCAGCGAACCCCAAGAACCGAGACCCCTCCACTTT

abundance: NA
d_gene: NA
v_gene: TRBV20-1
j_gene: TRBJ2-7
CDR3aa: CSAQKVHEQYF
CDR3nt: TGCAGTGCCCAGAAAGTCCACGAGCAGTACTTC

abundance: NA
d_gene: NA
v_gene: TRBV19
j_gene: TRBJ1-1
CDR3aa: CASRGERRNTEAFF
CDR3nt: TGTGCCAGTAGGGGGGAGAGAAGGAACACTGAAGCTTTCTTT

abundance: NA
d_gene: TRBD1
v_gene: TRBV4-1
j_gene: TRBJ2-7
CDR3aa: CASSHTGGIRYGYEQYF
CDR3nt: TGCGCCAGCAGCCATACAGGGGGAATTCGTTATGGTTACGAGCAGTACTTC

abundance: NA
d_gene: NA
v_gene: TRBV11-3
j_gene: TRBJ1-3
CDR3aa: CASSLRSGNTIYF
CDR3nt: TGTGCCAGCAGCTTGCGCTCTGGAAACACCATATATTTT

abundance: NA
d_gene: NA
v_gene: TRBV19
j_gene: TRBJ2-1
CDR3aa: CASSMRMGKDKAYNEQFF
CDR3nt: TGTGCCAGTAGTATGAGGATGGGAAAGGACAAAGCCTACAATGAGCAGTTCTTC

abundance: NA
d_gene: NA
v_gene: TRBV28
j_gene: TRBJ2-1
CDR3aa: CASSLTPGTYNEQFF
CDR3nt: TGTGCCAGCAGTTTAACCCCCGGTACCTACAATGAGCAGTTCTTC

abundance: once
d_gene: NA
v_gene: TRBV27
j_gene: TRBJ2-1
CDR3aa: CASAVGSSYNEQFF
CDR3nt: TGTGCCAGCGCGGTCGGGAGCTCCTACAATGAGCAGTTCTTC

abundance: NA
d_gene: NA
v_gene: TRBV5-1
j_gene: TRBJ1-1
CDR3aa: CASSSSSGRGGGLNTEAFF
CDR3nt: TGCGCCAGCAGCTCGTCCTCCGGCCGTGGAGGGGGGCTGAACACTGAAGCTTTCTTT

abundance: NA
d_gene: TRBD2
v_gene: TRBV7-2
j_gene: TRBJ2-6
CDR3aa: CASSSRGRGANVLTF
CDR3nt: TGTGCCAGCAGCTCGCGGGGGAGGGGGGCCAACGTCCTGACTTTC

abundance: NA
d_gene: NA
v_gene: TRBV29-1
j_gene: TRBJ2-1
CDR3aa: CSGAGPPRGEQFF
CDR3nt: TGCAGCGGTGCGGGACCCCCAAGGGGTGAGCAGTTCTTC

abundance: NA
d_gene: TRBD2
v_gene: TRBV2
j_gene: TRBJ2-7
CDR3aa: CASSGLGGRSYEQYF
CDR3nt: TGTGCCAGCAGTGGCCTTGGCGGGAGGTCCTACGAGCAGTACTTC

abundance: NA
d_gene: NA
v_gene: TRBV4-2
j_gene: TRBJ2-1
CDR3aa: CASSPLASYNEQFF
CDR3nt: TGTGCCAGCAGCCCGCTAGCCTCCTACAATGAGCAGTTCTTC

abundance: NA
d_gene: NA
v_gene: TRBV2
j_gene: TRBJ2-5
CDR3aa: CASSGQWETQYF
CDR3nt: TGTGCCAGCAGCGGACAGTGGGAGACCCAGTACTTC

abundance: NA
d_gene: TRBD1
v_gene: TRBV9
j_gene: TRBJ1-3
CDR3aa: CASSPPRGHGNTIYF
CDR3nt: TGTGCCAGCAGCCCTCCCAGGGGGCATGGAAACACCATATATTTT

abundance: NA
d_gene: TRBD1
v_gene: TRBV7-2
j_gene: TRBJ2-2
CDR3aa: CASSLNSPGGSGELFF
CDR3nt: TGTGCCAGCAGCTTAAACTCCCCAGGGGGCTCCGGGGAGCTGTTTTTT

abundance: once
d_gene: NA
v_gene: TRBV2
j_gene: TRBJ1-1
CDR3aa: CASTSDRNTEAFF
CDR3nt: TGTGCCAGCACCTCGGACAGGAACACTGAAGCTTTCTTT

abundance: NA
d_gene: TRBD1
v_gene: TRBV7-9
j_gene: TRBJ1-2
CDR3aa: CASSASGQTGGRGYTF
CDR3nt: TGTGCCAGCAGCGCGTCGGGCCAGACAGGGGGCAGGGGCTACACCTTC

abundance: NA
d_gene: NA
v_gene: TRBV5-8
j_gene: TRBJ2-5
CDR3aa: CASSPGHRETQYF
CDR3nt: TGTGCCAGCAGCCCAGGACACAGGGAGACCCAGTACTTC

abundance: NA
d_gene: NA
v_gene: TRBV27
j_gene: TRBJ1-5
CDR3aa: CASRGAAPGNQPQHF
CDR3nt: TGTGCCAGCCGAGGGGCAGCCCCTGGCAATCAGCCCCAGCATTTT

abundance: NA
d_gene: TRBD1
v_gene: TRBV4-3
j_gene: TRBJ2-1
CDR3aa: CASSQDHRQGAREQFF
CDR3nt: TGCGCCAGCAGCCAAGATCATAGGCAGGGGGCTCGGGAGCAGTTCTTC

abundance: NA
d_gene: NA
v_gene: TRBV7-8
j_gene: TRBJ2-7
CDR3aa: CASSLVTGIYEQYF
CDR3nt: TGTGCCAGCAGCTTAGTCACGGGAATCTACGAGCAGTACTTC

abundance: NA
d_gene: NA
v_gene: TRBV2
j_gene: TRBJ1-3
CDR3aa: CASSGALSGNTIYF
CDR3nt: TGTGCCAGCAGTGGTGCGCTCTCTGGAAACACCATATATTTT

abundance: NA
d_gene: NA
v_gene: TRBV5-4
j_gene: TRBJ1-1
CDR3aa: CASSRLPGRFGEAFF
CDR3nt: TGTGCCAGCAGCCGACTCCCAGGGAGGTTTGGTGAAGCTTTCTTT

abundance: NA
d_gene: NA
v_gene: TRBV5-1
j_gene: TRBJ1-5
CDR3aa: CASSLGPENQPQHF
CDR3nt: TGCGCCAGCAGCTTGGGGCCAGAGAATCAGCCCCAGCATTTT

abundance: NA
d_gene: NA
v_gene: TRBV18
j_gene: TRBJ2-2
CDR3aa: CASSPPGMNTGELFF
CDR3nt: TGTGCCAGCTCACCACCGGGAATGAACACCGGGGAGCTGTTTTTT

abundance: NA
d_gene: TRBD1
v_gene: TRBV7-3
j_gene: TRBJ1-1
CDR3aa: CASSSSGTGIAFF
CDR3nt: TGTGCCAGCAGCTCGTCCGGGACAGGGATAGCTTTCTTT

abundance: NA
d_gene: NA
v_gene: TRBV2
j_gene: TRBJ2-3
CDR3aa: CASRERDSFTDTQYF
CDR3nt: TGTGCCAGCAGGGAAAGGGACTCGTTCACAGATACGCAGTATTTT

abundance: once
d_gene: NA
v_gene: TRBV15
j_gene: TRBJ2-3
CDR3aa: CATKTSSDTQYF
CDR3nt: TGTGCCACCAAGACTTCGTCAGATACGCAGTATTTT

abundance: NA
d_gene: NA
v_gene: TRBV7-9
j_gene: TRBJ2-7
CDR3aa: CASSSGRITGYEQYF
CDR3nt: TGTGCCAGCAGCTCGGGACGGATTACAGGGTACGAGCAGTACTTC

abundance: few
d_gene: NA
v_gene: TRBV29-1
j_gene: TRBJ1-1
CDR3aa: CSGRHSGGNTEAFF
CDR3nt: TGCAGCGGCCGACACAGCGGCGGGAACACTGAAGCTTTCTTT

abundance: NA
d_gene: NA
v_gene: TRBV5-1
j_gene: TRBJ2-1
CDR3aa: CASSLGLNEQFF
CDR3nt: TGCGCCAGCAGCTTGGGGCTGAATGAGCAGTTCTTC

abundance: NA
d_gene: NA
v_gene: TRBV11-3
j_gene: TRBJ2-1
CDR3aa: CASSGTLTLNNEQFF
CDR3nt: TGTGCCAGCAGCGGGACCCTAACCTTAAACAATGAGCAGTTCTTC

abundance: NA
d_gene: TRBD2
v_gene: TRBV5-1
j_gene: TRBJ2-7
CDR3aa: CASSASGTSGSYSYEQYF
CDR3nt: TGCGCCAGCAGCGCATCCGGGACTAGCGGGAGTTATTCCTACGAGCAGTACTTC

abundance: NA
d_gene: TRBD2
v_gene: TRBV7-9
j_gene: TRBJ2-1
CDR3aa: CASSFRTSGINNEQFF
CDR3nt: TGTGCCAGCAGCTTCAGGACTAGCGGGATAAACAATGAGCAGTTCTTC

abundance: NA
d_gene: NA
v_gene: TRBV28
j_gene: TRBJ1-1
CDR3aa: CASSFLDGEAFF
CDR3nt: TGTGCCAGCAGTTTTTTGGACGGTGAAGCTTTCTTT

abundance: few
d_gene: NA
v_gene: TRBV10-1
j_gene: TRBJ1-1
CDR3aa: CASSPAGISEAFF
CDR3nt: TGCGCCAGCAGCCCCGCAGGTATTAGTGAAGCTTTCTTT

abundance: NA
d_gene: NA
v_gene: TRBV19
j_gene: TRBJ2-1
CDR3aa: CASRYRLSVDEQFF
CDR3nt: TGTGCCAGTAGGTACAGGCTCTCAGTGGATGAGCAGTTCTTC

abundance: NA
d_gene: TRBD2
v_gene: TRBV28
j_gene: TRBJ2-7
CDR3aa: CASSGFYSGFSSYEQYF
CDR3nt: TGTGCCAGCTCGGGCTTTTATAGCGGGTTTAGCTCCTACGAGCAGTACTTC

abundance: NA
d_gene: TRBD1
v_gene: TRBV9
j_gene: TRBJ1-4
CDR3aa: CASSAGQPNEKLFF
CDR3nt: TGTGCCAGCAGCGCGGGACAGCCTAATGAAAAACTGTTTTTT

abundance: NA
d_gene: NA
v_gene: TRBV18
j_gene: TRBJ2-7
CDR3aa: CASSPARGSYEQYF
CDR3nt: TGTGCCAGCTCACCCGCGAGGGGTTCCTACGAGCAGTACTTC

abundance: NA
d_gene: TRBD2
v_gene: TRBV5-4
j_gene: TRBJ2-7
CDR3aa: CASSLSASGSMKGSYEQYF
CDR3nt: TGTGCCAGCAGCTTGTCGGCTAGCGGGAGCATGAAAGGGTCCTACGAGCAGTACTTC

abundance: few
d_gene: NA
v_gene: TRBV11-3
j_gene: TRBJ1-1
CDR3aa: CASSLPRGTVNTEAFF
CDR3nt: TGTGCCAGCAGCTTACCCAGGGGAACAGTGAACACTGAAGCTTTCTTT

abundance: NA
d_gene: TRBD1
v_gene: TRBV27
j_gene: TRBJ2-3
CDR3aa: CASSPTSGQGRTDTQYF
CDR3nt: TGTGCCAGCAGTCCGACCTCGGGACAGGGGAGGACAGATACGCAGTATTTT

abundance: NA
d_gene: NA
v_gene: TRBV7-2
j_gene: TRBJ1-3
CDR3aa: CASSLTTFSGNTIYF
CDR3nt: TGTGCCAGCAGCTTGACAACCTTCTCTGGAAACACCATATATTTT

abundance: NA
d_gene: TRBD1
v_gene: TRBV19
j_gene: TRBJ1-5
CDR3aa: CASRVPRGSQPQHF
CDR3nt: TGTGCCAGTAGGGTACCCAGGGGGTCTCAGCCCCAGCATTTT